These 15 T cell receptor beta chains came from one sample sequenced in a study of OX40 agonist ivuxolimab in advanced cancers. Profiling relied on immunoSEQ multiplex PCR, and the TCRdb table lists in-frame clones only, not all of them. The sample holds some 70,000 clones; about four fifths are singletons and the top ten take 1.2%. The sample in question was CD4+ or CD8+ T cells sorted from blood, obtained in a trial of the OX40 agonist ivuxolimab. These receptors were obtained from an adult with an advanced solid tumor such as melanoma, head and neck, liver or kidney cancer.

The CDR3 nucleotides read TGTGCCAGCAGCTTACCAGGCAAGCACACTGAAGCTTTCTTT. It translates to CASSLPGKHTEAFF. The chain links TRBV7-9 to TRBJ1-1; D is uncertain. The germline V and J ends were trimmed by 2 bases and 3 bases, with 10 bases remaining between them. CDR1 is SEHNR, CDR2 FQNEAQ, per germline (reference sequence). The CDR3 has 14 residues.

This clone was seen only once. The rearrangement joins TRBV2 to TRBJ1-5, with 10 bases lining up with TRBD1. V lost 3 bases and J lost 6; bases outside the gene matches: 11. Germline loops: CDR1 SNHLY, CDR2 FYNNEI. The CDR3 loop spans 17 amino acids. CDR3 loop: CASSDRTGGGGSQPQHF. Here the CDR3 DNA reads TGTGCCAGCAGTGACAGGACAGGGGGGGGAGGAAGTCAGCCCCAGCATTTT. The full variable domain, in which reference TRBV2 and TRBJ1-5 provide the parts outside the CDR3, is EPEVTQTPSHQVTQMGQEVILRCVPISNHLYFYWYRQILGQKVEFLVSFYNNEISEKSEIFDDQFSVERPDGSNFTLKIRSTKLEDSAMYFCASSDRTGGGGSQPQHFGDGTRLSIL.

This clone was observed once. V gene TRBV9 combines with J gene TRBJ1-3; no definite D call. Germline V gene lookup returns CDR1 SGDLS and CDR2 YYNGEE. Trimming took off 0 bases at V and 3 bases at J, with 10 bases between the two ends. The CDR3 sequence is 15 residues long. The DNA of the CDR3 is TGTGCCAGCAGCGTAGATTCCAGCAGTGGAAACACCATATATTTT. This codes for CASSVDSSSGNTIYF.

V and J are TRBV5-4 and TRBJ2-1, with 9 nucleotides matching TRBD2. Trimming removed 2 bases from V and 7 bases from J; junction bases left unmatched: 10. The CDR3 consists of 16 residues. Germline V lookup: CDR1 SGHNT, CDR2 YYREEE (reference sequence). The CDR3 nucleotides are TGTGCCAGCAGCTTACGATTGAGCGGGGGGACTAATGAGCAGTTCTTC. Its protein product is CASSLRLSGGTNEQFF.

This rearrangement joins TRBV5-6 to TRBJ2-5; D gene uncertain. Trimming pared 2 bases from V and 5 bases from J, leaving 10 bases between. The germline V gene encodes CDR1 SGHDT and CDR2 YYEEEE. The CDR3 totals 13 residues. Here the CDR3 DNA reads TGTGCCAGCAGCTTCCGCGGTGAGGAGACCCAGTACTTC. It codes for CASSFRGEETQYF.

This sequence joins TRBV30 and TRBJ1-5, with D possibly TRBD1 on 5 matching bases. Germline V CDR1 and CDR2: GTSNPN, SVGIG (reference sequence). The CDR3 runs to 14 residues. Trimming removed 1 base from V and 0 bases from J, with 7 bases in between. The CDR3 DNA follows: TGTGCCTGGAGTGCGGGGCTTAGCAATCAGCCCCAGCATTTT. This translates into CAWSAGLSNQPQHF. Drawing the rest from reference TRBV30 and TRBJ1-5, the complete variable domain is SQTIHQWPATLVQPVGSPLSLECTVEGTSNPNLYWYRQAAGRGLQLLFYSVGIGQISSEVPQNLSASRPQDRQFILSSKKLLLSDSGFYLCAWSAGLSNQPQHFGDGTRLSIL.

This chain links TRBV6-6 with TRBJ1-2, with D possibly being TRBD1 (6 bases). The V end was cut by 6 bases, the J end by 2 bases, with 10 bases between. This CDR3 is 13 amino acids long. Germline values: CDR1 MNHNY, CDR2 SVGAGI (reference sequence). The CDR3, as DNA: TGTGCCAGCAGCCGGGACACCAACTATGGCTACACCTTC. Translating gives CASSRDTNYGYTF.

The V and J genes are TRBV7-2 and TRBJ1-6; 7 positions agree with TRBD1. Looked up from germline, CDR1 is SGHTA and CDR2 is FQGNSA. The J segment lost 9 bases and the V segment lost 6 bases, leaving 8 bases of the junction unmatched. The CDR3 runs 14 residues. CDR3 sequence: CASSGGTEGSPLHF. The CDR3 DNA reads as TGTGCCAGCAGTGGAGGGACAGAAGGTTCACCCCTCCACTTT.

The chain combines TRBV4-1 with TRBJ1-2, with unresolved D. V shed 1 base and J shed 1 base, with 10 bases lying between them. This CDR3 comprises 15 residues. The germline V gene has CDR1 MGHRA and CDR2 YSYEKL. The CDR3 spells CASSQGIGINYGYTF. DNA of the CDR3: TGCGCCAGCAGCCAAGGTATAGGGATTAACTATGGCTACACCTTC.

The rearrangement uses TRBV19 and TRBJ2-7; D may be TRBD1 (6 bases). The CDR3 loop spans 14 amino acids. The V gene's germline CDR1 is LNHDA and CDR2 SQIVND (reference sequence). The V gene lost 6 bases and the J gene lost 2 bases, with 14 bases spanning the gap. Here the CDR3 reads CASSSTGQPYEQYF. CDR3 DNA sequence: TGTGCCAGTAGCTCGACAGGCCAACCCTACGAGCAGTACTTC.

CDR3 DNA: TGTGCCAGCAGGGGGACTAGCGGGGCCAAATACGAGCAGTACTTC. Amino acids: CASRGTSGAKYEQYF. V is TRBV27 and J is TRBJ2-7; 13 bases fit TRBD2. The CDR3 is made up of 15 amino acids. Trimming at V came to 6 bases and at J to 4 bases, leaving 6 bases not matched to a gene. Germline V lookup: CDR1 MNHEY, CDR2 SMNVEV (reference sequence).

V gene TRBV10-3 combines with J gene TRBJ2-7, with 9 bases matching TRBD2. Germline V gene lookup returns CDR1 ENHRY and CDR2 SYGVKD. The CDR3 has 12 amino acids. Unmatched junction bases numbered 7, after V lost 10 bases and J lost 6 bases. The CDR3 coding sequence is TGTGCCACAAGCGGGGGGCTCTCCGAGCAGTACTTC. Protein: CATSGGLSEQYF.

The V call is TRBV6-1, the J call TRBJ2-5; 11 bases align to TRBD2. The CDR3 covers 13 residues. The germline gives CDR1 MNHNS, CDR2 SASEGT. J gave up 13 bases and V 8 bases, and 12 bases lay outside the gene matches. The CDR3 bases are TGTGCCAGCCAGAACGTAGCGGGGGGGCTTCCGTACTTC. Amino acids: CASQNVAGGLPYF.

This rearrangement joins TRBV11-1 to TRBJ2-7; no clear D gene. Germline V lookup: CDR1 SGHAT, CDR2 FQDESV (reference sequence). V was clipped by 8 bases and J by 6 bases, with 8 bases between them. The CDR3 contains 10 residues. The CDR3 sequence is CASGQTEQYF. In nucleotides, the CDR3 is TGTGCCAGCGGGCAGACCGAGCAGTACTTC.

V gene TRBV28 combines with J gene TRBJ2-3; TRBD2 agrees at 8 bases. There are 16 residues in the CDR3. V lost 8 bases, J lost 4 bases, and 14 bases stayed unmatched. Germline V lookup: CDR1 MDHEN, CDR2 SYDVKM. The CDR3 sequence is CASAFHRGGGADTQYF. The CDR3 region has the DNA TGTGCCAGCGCCTTTCATCGGGGGGGCGGCGCAGATACGCAGTATTTT.